This T cell receptor (beta chain) was documented in a study of CD8 T cells in ankylosing spondylitis. General observations from the study: Certain motif variants had earlier been reported in reactive arthritis synovial fluid and blood. Clones linked to disease, bearing a CD8+ phenotype, were relatively rare in peripheral blood.

V shed 0 bases, J shed 2 bases, and the junction held 7 bases outside the gene matches. The germline V gene encodes CDR1 LGHDT and CDR2 YNNKEL (reference sequence). This CDR3 has 18 residues. Each CDR3 protein gets one entry after TCRdb re-called the 5' RACE reads with MiXCR. The table lists 200,000 to 250,000 distinct CDR3 sequences, 10% to 13% of them singletons. In its sample, this clonotype was seen many times. Its antigen remains unidentified. J is TRBJ2-3 and V is TRBV3-1, with 11 bases aligning to TRBD2. This sequence originates from a male donor with ankylosing spondylitis or in good health (not recorded which). Sequences were obtained from blood, either unsorted or a sorted T cell fraction (not recorded which). CDR3 sequence reads: CASSQDILAGATTDTQYF. The CDR3 DNA sequence: TGTGCCAGCAGCCAAGATATACTAGCGGGGGCAACCACAGATACGCAGTATTTT.